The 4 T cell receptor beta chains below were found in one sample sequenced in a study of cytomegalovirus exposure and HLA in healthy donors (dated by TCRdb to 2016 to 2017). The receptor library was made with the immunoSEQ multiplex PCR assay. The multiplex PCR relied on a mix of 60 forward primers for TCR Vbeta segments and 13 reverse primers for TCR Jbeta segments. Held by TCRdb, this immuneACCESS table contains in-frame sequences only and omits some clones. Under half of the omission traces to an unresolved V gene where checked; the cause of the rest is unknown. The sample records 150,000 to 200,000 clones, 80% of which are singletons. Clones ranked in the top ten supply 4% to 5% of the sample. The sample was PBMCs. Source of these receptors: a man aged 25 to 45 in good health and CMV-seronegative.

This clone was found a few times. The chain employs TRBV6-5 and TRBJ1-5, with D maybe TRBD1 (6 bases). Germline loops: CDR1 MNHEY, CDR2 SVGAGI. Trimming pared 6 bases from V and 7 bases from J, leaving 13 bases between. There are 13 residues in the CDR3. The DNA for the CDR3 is TGTGCCAGCAGGGGAGGGGGAATCCAGCCCCAGCATTTT. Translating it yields CASRGGGIQPQHF.

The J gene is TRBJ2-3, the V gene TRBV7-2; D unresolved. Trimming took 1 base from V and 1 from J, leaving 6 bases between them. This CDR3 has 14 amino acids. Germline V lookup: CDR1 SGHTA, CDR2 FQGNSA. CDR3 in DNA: TGTGCCAGCAGCTTAGATGTCGGCACAGATACGCAGTATTTT. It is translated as CASSLDVGTDTQYF.

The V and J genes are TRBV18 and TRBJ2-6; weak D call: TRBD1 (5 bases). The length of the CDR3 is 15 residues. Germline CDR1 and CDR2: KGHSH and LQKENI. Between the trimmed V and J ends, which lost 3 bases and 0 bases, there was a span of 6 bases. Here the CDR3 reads CASSPTDSGANVLTF. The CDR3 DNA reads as TGTGCCAGCTCACCGACAGACTCTGGGGCCAACGTCCTGACTTTC.

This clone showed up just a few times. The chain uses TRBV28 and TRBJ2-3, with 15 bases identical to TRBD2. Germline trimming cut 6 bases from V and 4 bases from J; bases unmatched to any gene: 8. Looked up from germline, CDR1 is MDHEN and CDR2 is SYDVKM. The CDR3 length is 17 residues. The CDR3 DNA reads TGTGCCAGCAGCCCCCGGGGACTAGCGGGAGGTCCAGATACGCAGTATTTT. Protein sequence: CASSPRGLAGGPDTQYF.